This T cell receptor beta chain was captured in a study of blood T cell repertoires in COVID-19. TCRdb's copy holds only in-frame clones and misses some; the assay was immunoSEQ multiplex PCR. The data contain about 260,000 clones, less than 90% of them singletons. CDR1 and CDR2 from the germline V gene are MGHDK and SYGVNS. V was pared by 6 bases and J by 4 bases, with 12 bases between. The CDR3 consists of 13 residues. The rearrangement links TRBV25-1 to TRBJ1-2; TRBD1 might be the D (6 bases). This sequence originates from a woman between 50 and 59 years old who had recovered from COVID-19. The specimen was PBMCs or T cells enriched from blood (not recorded which). The CDR3 sequence is CASRTDSSYGYTF. The CDR3 DNA sequence: TGTGCCAGCAGGACGGACAGTAGCTATGGCTACACCTTC.